The rows below give T cell receptor beta chains drawn from one sample of a study of blood T cell repertoires in COVID-19. Here immunoSEQ multiplex PCR was the method, and the copy in TCRdb shows in-frame clones only, minus some. Of 150,000 to 200,000 clones listed, over 75% are singletons. What was sequenced was PBMCs or T cells enriched from blood (not recorded which). The receptor set was obtained from a woman younger than 35 who had recovered from COVID-19. Both conserved end residues are part of each CDR3. Fields, in order: J gene, D gene, V gene, clone size, CDR3 protein, CDR3 DNA. A D gene is named only where the DNA matches it firmly. Clone size, where shown, is once, few, many, or a class for clones that have expanded.

j_call: TRBJ2-5
d_call: NA
v_call: TRBV6-5
clone_size: NA
cdr3_aa: CASSLTRLGETQYF
cdr3_nt: TGTGCCAGCAGTTTGACTAGGTTGGGGGAGACCCAGTACTTC

j_call: TRBJ1-4
d_call: NA
v_call: TRBV27
clone_size: NA
cdr3_aa: CATKPRQGTNEKLFF
cdr3_nt: TGTGCCACCAAACCCAGGCAGGGAACTAATGAAAAACTGTTTTTT

j_call: TRBJ2-2
d_call: TRBD1
v_call: TRBV7-9
clone_size: NA
cdr3_aa: CARTGEGAGELFF
cdr3_nt: TGTGCCAGGACAGGGGAAGGGGCCGGGGAGCTGTTTTTT

j_call: TRBJ1-1
d_call: NA
v_call: TRBV30
clone_size: NA
cdr3_aa: CAWSEGVFGTEAFF
cdr3_nt: TGTGCCTGGAGTGAAGGGGTATTTGGGACTGAAGCTTTCTTT

j_call: TRBJ1-5
d_call: NA
v_call: TRBV19
clone_size: NA
cdr3_aa: CASSPDTSNQPQHF
cdr3_nt: TGTGCCAGTAGCCCCGACACGAGCAATCAGCCCCAGCATTTT

j_call: TRBJ2-1
d_call: NA
v_call: TRBV5-1
clone_size: NA
cdr3_aa: CASSRTSSYNEQFF
cdr3_nt: TGCGCCAGCAGCCGCACTAGCTCCTACAATGAGCAGTTCTTC

j_call: TRBJ1-3
d_call: NA
v_call: TRBV6-5
clone_size: NA
cdr3_aa: CASSYSLGYSGNTIYF
cdr3_nt: TGTGCCAGCAGTTACTCTCTCGGGTACTCTGGAAACACCATATATTTT

j_call: TRBJ2-1
d_call: TRBD2
v_call: TRBV19
clone_size: once
cdr3_aa: CASSIDPGPTSGSYNEQFF
cdr3_nt: TGTGCCAGTAGTATCGATCCCGGACCGACTAGCGGATCATACAATGAGCAGTTCTTC

j_call: TRBJ2-7
d_call: TRBD1
v_call: TRBV19
clone_size: few
cdr3_aa: CASSARQGAYEQYF
cdr3_nt: TGTGCCAGTAGTGCGAGACAGGGGGCCTACGAGCAGTACTTC

j_call: TRBJ2-3
d_call: NA
v_call: TRBV7-9
clone_size: NA
cdr3_aa: CASSLERSRDTQYF
cdr3_nt: TGTGCCAGCAGCTTAGAGAGGTCCCGAGATACGCAGTATTTT

j_call: TRBJ1-2
d_call: TRBD1
v_call: TRBV7-9
clone_size: NA
cdr3_aa: CASSFGGQGSIPNGYTF
cdr3_nt: TGTGCCAGCAGCTTTGGGGGACAGGGGTCGATCCCCAATGGCTACACCTTC

j_call: TRBJ2-1
d_call: TRBD2
v_call: TRBV6-6
clone_size: NA
cdr3_aa: CASSRGTSGMSYNEQFF
cdr3_nt: TGTGCCAGCAGTCGGGGGACTAGCGGGATGTCCTACAATGAGCAGTTCTTC

j_call: TRBJ2-3
d_call: TRBD2
v_call: TRBV5-1
clone_size: NA
cdr3_aa: CASSPGLVPDTQYF
cdr3_nt: TGCGCCAGCAGCCCCGGACTAGTTCCAGATACGCAGTATTTT

j_call: TRBJ2-7
d_call: NA
v_call: TRBV6-1
clone_size: NA
cdr3_aa: CASSEAVGASYEQYF
cdr3_nt: TGTGCCAGCAGTGAAGCGGTAGGGGCCTCCTACGAGCAGTACTTC

j_call: TRBJ2-7
d_call: NA
v_call: TRBV12-3/TRBV12-4
clone_size: NA
cdr3_aa: CASSLGEYYEQYF
cdr3_nt: TGTGCCAGCAGTTTAGGAGAGTACTACGAGCAGTACTTC

j_call: TRBJ2-2
d_call: NA
v_call: TRBV24-1
clone_size: NA
cdr3_aa: CATSDPSMGRGPNTGELFF
cdr3_nt: TGTGCCACCAGTGATCCAAGTATGGGGCGGGGCCCCAACACCGGGGAGCTGTTTTTT

j_call: TRBJ2-1
d_call: NA
v_call: TRBV28
clone_size: NA
cdr3_aa: CASSFTESYNEQFF
cdr3_nt: TGTGCCAGCAGTTTCACTGAATCCTACAATGAGCAGTTCTTC

j_call: TRBJ2-7
d_call: TRBD2
v_call: TRBV2
clone_size: NA
cdr3_aa: CASTMGLDYEQYF
cdr3_nt: TGTGCCAGCACCATGGGACTAGACTACGAGCAGTACTTC

j_call: TRBJ2-5
d_call: TRBD1
v_call: TRBV5-1
clone_size: NA
cdr3_aa: CASSSSGTGPETQYF
cdr3_nt: TGCGCCAGCAGCTCCTCCGGGACAGGGCCAGAGACCCAGTACTTC

j_call: TRBJ1-2
d_call: NA
v_call: TRBV6-5
clone_size: once
cdr3_aa: CASWVQGGYGYTF
cdr3_nt: TGTGCCAGCTGGGTACAGGGCGGCTATGGCTACACCTTC

j_call: TRBJ1-5
d_call: TRBD1
v_call: TRBV19
clone_size: NA
cdr3_aa: CASSVSATGAMQPQHF
cdr3_nt: TGTGCCAGTAGTGTTTCGGCGACAGGGGCTATGCAGCCCCAGCATTTT

j_call: TRBJ2-3
d_call: TRBD2
v_call: TRBV19
clone_size: NA
cdr3_aa: CASSIFRDFAGGHTQYF
cdr3_nt: TGTGCCAGTAGTATATTCCGCGACTTCGCGGGAGGACATACGCAGTATTTT

j_call: TRBJ2-7
d_call: TRBD2
v_call: TRBV20-1
clone_size: NA
cdr3_aa: CSASGLAATYEQYF
cdr3_nt: TGCAGTGCAAGTGGCCTAGCGGCGACCTACGAGCAGTACTTC

j_call: TRBJ2-1
d_call: TRBD2
v_call: TRBV4-2
clone_size: NA
cdr3_aa: CASSQGAPGLAIYNEQFF
cdr3_nt: TGTGCCAGCAGCCAAGGCGCGCCGGGACTAGCGATCTACAATGAGCAGTTCTTC

j_call: TRBJ2-3
d_call: NA
v_call: TRBV27
clone_size: NA
cdr3_aa: CASSLFRDFSTDTQYF
cdr3_nt: TGTGCCAGCAGTTTATTTAGGGACTTTTCAACAGATACGCAGTATTTT

j_call: TRBJ2-7
d_call: TRBD2
v_call: TRBV3-1/TRBV3-2
clone_size: once
cdr3_aa: CASSPSGGFYEQYF
cdr3_nt: TGTGCCAGCAGCCCTAGCGGGGGCTTCTACGAGCAGTACTTC

j_call: TRBJ2-7
d_call: TRBD1
v_call: TRBV5-4
clone_size: NA
cdr3_aa: CASSPTGTGTYEQYF
cdr3_nt: TGTGCCAGCAGCCCTACCGGGACAGGGACCTACGAGCAGTACTTC

j_call: TRBJ1-1
d_call: TRBD1
v_call: TRBV20-1
clone_size: NA
cdr3_aa: CSTGAGTEAFF
cdr3_nt: TGCAGTACAGGGGCGGGCACTGAAGCTTTCTTT

j_call: TRBJ1-2
d_call: TRBD1
v_call: TRBV19
clone_size: NA
cdr3_aa: CASSIQGALYGYTF
cdr3_nt: TGTGCCAGTAGTATACAGGGGGCCCTATATGGCTACACCTTC

j_call: TRBJ2-6
d_call: NA
v_call: TRBV7-9
clone_size: few
cdr3_aa: CASSLAVAGAGANVLTF
cdr3_nt: TGTGCCAGCAGCCTAGCAGTAGCAGGGGCCGGGGCCAACGTCCTGACTTTC

j_call: TRBJ2-7
d_call: TRBD2
v_call: TRBV7-2
clone_size: NA
cdr3_aa: CASSAPLAGVGEQYF
cdr3_nt: TGTGCCAGCAGCGCGCCACTAGCGGGAGTGGGCGAGCAGTACTTC

j_call: TRBJ2-1
d_call: TRBD2
v_call: TRBV9
clone_size: NA
cdr3_aa: CASSVAGLASYNEQFF
cdr3_nt: TGTGCCAGCAGCGTAGCGGGACTAGCGTCCTACAATGAGCAGTTCTTC

j_call: TRBJ2-3
d_call: NA
v_call: TRBV27
clone_size: NA
cdr3_aa: CASSRRGPQSTDTQYF
cdr3_nt: TGTGCCAGCAGCCGCAGGGGACCACAAAGCACAGATACGCAGTATTTT

j_call: TRBJ1-5
d_call: NA
v_call: TRBV18
clone_size: NA
cdr3_aa: CASSPGADQPQHF
cdr3_nt: TGTGCCAGCTCACCCGGTGCCGATCAGCCCCAGCATTTT

j_call: TRBJ1-2
d_call: NA
v_call: TRBV12-3/TRBV12-4
clone_size: NA
cdr3_aa: CASTEAGNGYTF
cdr3_nt: TGTGCCAGCACCGAGGCGGGGAACGGCTACACCTTC

j_call: TRBJ2-1
d_call: TRBD2
v_call: TRBV27
clone_size: NA
cdr3_aa: CASRTATSGGYNEQFF
cdr3_nt: TGTGCCAGCCGTACGGCAACTAGCGGGGGATACAATGAGCAGTTCTTC

j_call: TRBJ2-3
d_call: NA
v_call: TRBV7-8
clone_size: NA
cdr3_aa: CASSPLKGRSTDTQYF
cdr3_nt: TGTGCCAGCAGCCCTCTCAAAGGGAGGAGCACAGATACGCAGTATTTT

j_call: TRBJ2-1
d_call: TRBD2
v_call: TRBV28
clone_size: NA
cdr3_aa: CASSPLAGGYNEQFF
cdr3_nt: TGTGCCAGCAGTCCCCTAGCGGGGGGTTACAATGAGCAGTTCTTC

j_call: TRBJ2-7
d_call: TRBD2
v_call: TRBV27
clone_size: NA
cdr3_aa: CASSLLAGGPFYEQYF
cdr3_nt: TGTGCCAGCAGTCTACTAGCGGGAGGCCCCTTCTACGAGCAGTACTTC

j_call: TRBJ2-7
d_call: NA
v_call: TRBV11-2
clone_size: NA
cdr3_aa: CASSPDYLYEQYF
cdr3_nt: TGTGCCAGCAGCCCGGACTACCTCTACGAGCAGTACTTC

j_call: TRBJ2-2
d_call: TRBD2
v_call: TRBV3-1/TRBV3-2
clone_size: NA
cdr3_aa: CASSGVRGLAGTGELFF
cdr3_nt: TGTGCCAGCAGCGGGGTCCGTGGGCTAGCGGGGACCGGGGAGCTGTTTTTT

j_call: TRBJ1-4
d_call: TRBD1
v_call: TRBV30
clone_size: NA
cdr3_aa: CAWSDRQGPEGEKLFF
cdr3_nt: TGTGCCTGGAGTGATCGACAGGGTCCCGAGGGTGAAAAACTGTTTTTT

j_call: TRBJ1-4
d_call: NA
v_call: TRBV3-1/TRBV3-2
clone_size: NA
cdr3_aa: CASSQLVSANEKLFF
cdr3_nt: TGTGCCAGCAGCCAACTCGTCAGCGCTAATGAAAAACTGTTTTTT

j_call: TRBJ1-2
d_call: TRBD1
v_call: TRBV28
clone_size: NA
cdr3_aa: CASVQGAIGRGYTF
cdr3_nt: TGTGCCAGCGTCCAGGGGGCGATTGGCAGGGGCTACACCTTC

j_call: TRBJ1-2
d_call: NA
v_call: TRBV24-1
clone_size: NA
cdr3_aa: CATAYGRSYGYTF
cdr3_nt: TGTGCCACCGCTTACGGCAGGTCCTATGGCTACACCTTC

j_call: TRBJ2-1
d_call: NA
v_call: TRBV5-1
clone_size: NA
cdr3_aa: CASSLSGTYNEQFF
cdr3_nt: TGCGCCAGCAGCTTATCAGGAACCTACAATGAGCAGTTCTTC

j_call: TRBJ1-1
d_call: NA
v_call: TRBV5-4
clone_size: NA
cdr3_aa: CASSLGGDANTEAFF
cdr3_nt: TGTGCCAGCAGCTTGGGCGGGGACGCAAACACTGAAGCTTTCTTT

j_call: TRBJ2-5
d_call: TRBD2
v_call: TRBV5-1
clone_size: NA
cdr3_aa: CASSAGLGETQYF
cdr3_nt: TGCGCCAGCAGCGCAGGACTAGGAGAGACCCAGTACTTC

j_call: TRBJ1-1
d_call: NA
v_call: TRBV9
clone_size: NA
cdr3_aa: CASSLTGGPEAFF
cdr3_nt: TGTGCCAGCAGCCTCACCGGGGGACCTGAAGCTTTCTTT

j_call: TRBJ1-2
d_call: TRBD1
v_call: TRBV24-1
clone_size: NA
cdr3_aa: CATSDSPGTGFGYTF
cdr3_nt: TGTGCCACCAGTGATTCCCCCGGGACAGGGTTTGGCTACACCTTC

j_call: TRBJ1-5
d_call: NA
v_call: TRBV19
clone_size: NA
cdr3_aa: CASSIGGGAEPQHF
cdr3_nt: TGTGCCAGTAGTATAGGGGGGGGCGCGGAGCCCCAGCATTTT

j_call: TRBJ2-7
d_call: TRBD2
v_call: TRBV7-9
clone_size: NA
cdr3_aa: CASSLGGGPVEQYF
cdr3_nt: TGTGCCAGCAGCCTGGGGGGAGGGCCTGTCGAGCAGTACTTC

j_call: TRBJ1-2
d_call: TRBD1
v_call: TRBV7-6
clone_size: once
cdr3_aa: CASSPLEGQGLYGYTF
cdr3_nt: TGTGCCAGCAGCCCACTCGAGGGACAGGGCCTCTATGGCTACACCTTC